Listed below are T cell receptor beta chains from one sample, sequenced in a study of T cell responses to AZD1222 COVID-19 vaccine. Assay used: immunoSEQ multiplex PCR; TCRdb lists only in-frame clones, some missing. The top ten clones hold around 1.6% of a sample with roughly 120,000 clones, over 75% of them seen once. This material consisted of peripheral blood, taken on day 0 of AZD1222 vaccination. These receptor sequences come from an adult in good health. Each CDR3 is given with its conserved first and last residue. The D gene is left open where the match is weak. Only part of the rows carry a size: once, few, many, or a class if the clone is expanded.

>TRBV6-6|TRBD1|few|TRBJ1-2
TGTGCCAGCACCCCGGGGACAGGGCTCTATGGCTACACCTTC
CASTPGTGLYGYTF
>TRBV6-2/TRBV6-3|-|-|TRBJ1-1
TGTGCCAGCAGTTACCCCAGACAGGTGAACACTGAAGCTTTCTTT
CASSYPRQVNTEAFF
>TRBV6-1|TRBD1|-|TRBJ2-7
TGTGCCAGCAGTGAAGCCCAGGGGGCGTCCTACGAGCAGTACTTC
CASSEAQGASYEQYF
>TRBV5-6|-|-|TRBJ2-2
TGTGCCAGCAGCTTGGTAACAGAGGAAGGAGCGGTCGGGGAGCTGTTTTTT
CASSLVTEEGAVGELFF
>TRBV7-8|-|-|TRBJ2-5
TGTGCCAGCAGCCTGGACAGAGAAGAGACCCAGTACTTC
CASSLDREETQYF
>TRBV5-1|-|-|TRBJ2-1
TGCGCCAGCAGCTTGGAACTACCACGCAACAATGAGCAGTTCTTC
CASSLELPRNNEQFF
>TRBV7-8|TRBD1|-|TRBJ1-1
TGTGCCAGCAGCGTAACAGGGGGCACTGAAGCTTTCTTT
CASSVTGGTEAFF
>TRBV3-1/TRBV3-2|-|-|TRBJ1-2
TGTGCCAGCAGCCAAACAGGGACCGGCTACACCTTC
CASSQTGTGYTF
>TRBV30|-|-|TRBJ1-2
TGTGCCTGGGAGGGGACCGGCGTTTATGGCTACACCTTC
CAWEGTGVYGYTF
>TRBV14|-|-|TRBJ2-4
TGTGCCAGCAGCCAAGAAATAGGAGGGGTAGACATTCAGTACTTC
CASSQEIGGVDIQYF
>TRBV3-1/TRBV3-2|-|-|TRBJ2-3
TGTGCCAGCAGCCAAGAAAATCACGCGCTCGGCACAGATACGCAGTATTTT
CASSQENHALGTDTQYF
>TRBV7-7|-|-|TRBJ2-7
TGTGCCAGCAGCTCACCCACTCAGGGGACACCCTACGAGCAGTACTTC
CASSSPTQGTPYEQYF
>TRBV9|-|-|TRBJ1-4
TGTGCCAGCAGCGAACACAATTCGGAAAAACTGTTTTTT
CASSEHNSEKLFF
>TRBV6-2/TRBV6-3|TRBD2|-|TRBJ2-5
TGTGCCAGCAGTTACTCGAGAAGGACTAGCGGAACCCAAGAGACCCAGTACTTC
CASSYSRRTSGTQETQYF
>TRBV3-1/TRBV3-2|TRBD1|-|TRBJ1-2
TGTGCCAGCAGCCAAGATTTACAGGGGCGCAGGGGCTACACCTTC
CASSQDLQGRRGYTF
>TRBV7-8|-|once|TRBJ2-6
TGTGCCAGCAGCTTAGGGAGTTCCTCTGGGGCCAACGTCCTGACTTTC
CASSLGSSSGANVLTF
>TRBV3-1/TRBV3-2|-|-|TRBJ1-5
TGTGCCAGCAGCCAAGGCGACAATCAGCCCCAGCATTTT
CASSQGDNQPQHF
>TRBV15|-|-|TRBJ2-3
TGTGCCACCAGCAGGGGGGGTAGGAAACATACGCAGTATTTT
CATSRGGRKHTQYF
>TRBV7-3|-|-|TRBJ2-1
TGTGCCAGCAGCTTAGGCCCAGTCAATGAGCAGTTCTTC
CASSLGPVNEQFF
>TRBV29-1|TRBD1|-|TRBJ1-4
TGCAGCGTGATGGACAGGGGGATTGCAACTAATGAAAAACTGTTTTTT
CSVMDRGIATNEKLFF
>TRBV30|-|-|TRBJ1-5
TGTGCCTGGAATCCGAAGGGACGCCAGAGCCTTAGCAATCAGCCCCAGCATTTT
CAWNPKGRQSLSNQPQHF
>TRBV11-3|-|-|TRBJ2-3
TGTGCCAGCAGCTTAGAGGGCGGAGTATGGACAGATACGCAGTATTTT
CASSLEGGVWTDTQYF
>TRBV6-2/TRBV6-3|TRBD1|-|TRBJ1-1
TGTGCCAGCAGTTACTCCCCAGGGGGGTCTGAAGCTTTCTTT
CASSYSPGGSEAFF
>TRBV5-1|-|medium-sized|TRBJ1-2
TGCGCCAGCAGCTTGGGATACACCTATGGCTACACCTTC
CASSLGYTYGYTF
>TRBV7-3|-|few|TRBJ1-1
TGTGCCAGCAGCTTAACGGGTGGGAGGACTGAAGCTTTCTTT
CASSLTGGRTEAFF
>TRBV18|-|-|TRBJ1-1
TGTGCCAGCACCCTTGGGGTCACTGAAGCTTTCTTT
CASTLGVTEAFF
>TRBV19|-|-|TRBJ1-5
TGTGCCAGTAGTATCAGGCAGGAGAACAATCAGCCCCAGCATTTT
CASSIRQENNQPQHF
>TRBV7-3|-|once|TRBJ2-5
TGTGCCAGCAGCTTAACGGGCAGCGCTAGGGAGACCCAGTACTTC
CASSLTGSARETQYF
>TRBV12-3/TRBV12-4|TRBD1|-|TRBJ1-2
TGTGCCAGCAGTAGGGGGCTCGAGGGCTACACCTTC
CASSRGLEGYTF
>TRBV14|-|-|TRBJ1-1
TGTGCCAGCAGCCAACTGGCGGGGAACACTGAAGCTTTCTTT
CASSQLAGNTEAFF
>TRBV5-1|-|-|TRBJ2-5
TGCGCCAGCAGCTTGGAAAGCTTCCAAGAGACCCAGTACTTC
CASSLESFQETQYF
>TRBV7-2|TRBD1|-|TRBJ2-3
TGTGCCAGCAGACAGGGGTTGGGGAGCACAGATACGCAGTATTTT
CASRQGLGSTDTQYF
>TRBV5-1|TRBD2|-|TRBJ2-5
TGCGCCAGTACCGGGACTAGCGGGGGCCCGGAGACCCAGTACTTC
CASTGTSGGPETQYF
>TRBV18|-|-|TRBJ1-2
TGTGCCAGCTCACCGCGGGGGGGTGGCTACACCTTC
CASSPRGGGYTF
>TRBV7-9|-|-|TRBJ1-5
TGTGCCAGCAGCTTCGTCGGAGGGGCTGGGAATCAGCCCCAGCATTTT
CASSFVGGAGNQPQHF
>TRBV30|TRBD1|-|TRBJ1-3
TGTGCCTGGAGCTACGGGACAGCAGGAAACACCATATATTTT
CAWSYGTAGNTIYF
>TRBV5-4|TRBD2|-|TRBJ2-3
TGTGCCAGCAGCGAAGCGGGGGGGCGAACAGATACGCAGTATTTT
CASSEAGGRTDTQYF
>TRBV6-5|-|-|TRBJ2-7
TGTGCCAGCCCCCCACAGAGGACTAACTACGAGCAGTACTTC
CASPPQRTNYEQYF
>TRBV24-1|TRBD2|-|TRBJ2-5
TGTGCCACCAGTGACCCCGGGACTAGCGGGTCCCAGTACTTC
CATSDPGTSGSQYF
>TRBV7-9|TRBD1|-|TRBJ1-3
TGTGCCACCCGGACAGGGGCTGGAAACACCATATATTTT
CATRTGAGNTIYF
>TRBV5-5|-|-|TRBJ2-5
TGTGCCAGCAGCTTGGGCCGGGGGTACCAAGAGACCCAGTACTTC
CASSLGRGYQETQYF
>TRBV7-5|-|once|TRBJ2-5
TGTGCCAGAAGCAGGGAGGAACGAGAGACCCAGTACTTC
CARSREERETQYF
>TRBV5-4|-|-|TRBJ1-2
TGTGCCAGCAGCTGGCCGGGGGACACCGTTAACTATGGCTACACCTTC
CASSWPGDTVNYGYTF
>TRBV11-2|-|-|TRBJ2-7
TGTGCCAGCAGCTTAGGATTCGAGCAGTACTTC
CASSLGFEQYF
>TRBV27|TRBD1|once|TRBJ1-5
TGTGCCAGCAGTTCGGGACAGATCGGTGGCAATCAGCCCCAGCATTTT
CASSSGQIGGNQPQHF
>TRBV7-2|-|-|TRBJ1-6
TGTGCCAGCAGCGGCTCGGGACGGAGGAATTCACCCCTCCACTTT
CASSGSGRRNSPLHF
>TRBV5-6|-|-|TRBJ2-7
TGTGCCAGCAGTATAGCCTACGAGCAGTACTTC
CASSIAYEQYF
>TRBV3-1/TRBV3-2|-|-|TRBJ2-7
TGTGCCAGCAGCCAGGCGTTCGAGATCTTCTACGAGCAGTACTTC
CASSQAFEIFYEQYF
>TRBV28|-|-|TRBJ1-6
TGTGCCAGCAGTTTATACGGCAGGTTTTCAGCTAATTCACCCCTCCACTTT
CASSLYGRFSANSPLHF
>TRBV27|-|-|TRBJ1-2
TGTGCCAGCAGCCCGAGCTATGGCTACACCTTC
CASSPSYGYTF
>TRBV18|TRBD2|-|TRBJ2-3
TGTGCCAGCTCACCGGGGACTAGCGGGAGGGATACGCAGTATTTT
CASSPGTSGRDTQYF
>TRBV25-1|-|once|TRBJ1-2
TGTGCCACCGGGGACGGTTCAGATGGCTACACCTTC
CATGDGSDGYTF
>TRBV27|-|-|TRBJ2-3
TGTGCCAGCAGTTTATCCCCGGCTTATACGCAGTATTTT
CASSLSPAYTQYF
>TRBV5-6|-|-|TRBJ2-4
TGTGCCAGCAGCCCGGGCTTCAAAAACATTCAGTACTTC
CASSPGFKNIQYF